Listed here are 18 T cell receptor beta chains from one sample, sequenced in a study of blood T cell repertoires in COVID-19. Here immunoSEQ multiplex PCR was the method, and the copy in TCRdb shows in-frame clones only, minus some. This table holds about 280,000 clones, 87% found once. Source material: peripheral blood. The receptors were sampled from a woman in her fifties or sixties who had recovered from COVID-19.

CDR3: CASSARLAGETQYF. For the CDR3, the DNA is TGTGCCAGCAGCGCCCGGCTAGCCGGAGAGACCCAGTACTTC. V is TRBV9 and J is TRBJ2-5; perhaps TRBD2 as D (5 bases). CDR1 is SGDLS and CDR2 is YYNGEE in the germline V gene. Trimming stripped 3 bases from V and 4 bases from J, with 13 bases between. There are 14 residues in the CDR3. The variable domain in full, completed from reference TRBV9 and TRBJ2-5, reads DSGVTQTPKHLITATGQRVTLRCSPRSGDLSVYWYQQSLDQGLQFLIQYYNGEERAKGNILERFSAQQFPDLHSELNLSSLELGDSALYFCASSARLAGETQYFGPGTRLLVL.

The chain recombines TRBV18 with TRBJ1-1; tentative D call: TRBD1 (5 bases). CDR1 KGHSH and CDR2 LQKENI come from the germline V gene. V shed 3 bases and J shed 7 bases, with 12 bases lying between them. This CDR3 contains 13 residues. The CDR3 DNA reads TGTGCCAGCTCACCTTCTCAGGGTAATGAAGCTTTCTTT. It is translated as CASSPSQGNEAFF.

The chain has TRBV28 and TRBJ2-7; D not resolved. Between the trimmed V and J ends, which lost 4 bases and 5 bases, there was a span of 9 bases. Germline V gene lookup returns CDR1 MDHEN and CDR2 SYDVKM. The CDR3 loop spans 12 amino acids. The CDR3 nucleotides read TGTGCCAGCAGTTCCCTTTCGGACGAGCAGTACTTC. Protein: CASSSLSDEQYF.

This clone was seen just once. The rearrangement joins TRBV6-2 or TRBV6-3 to TRBJ2-7; perhaps TRBD2 as D (5 bases). The V end was cut by 6 bases, the J end by 4 bases, with 19 bases between. In germline, CDR1 is MNHEY, CDR2 SVGEGT. The CDR3 totals 15 residues. This CDR3 is CASSPPEVLRYEQYF. CDR3 nucleotide sequence: TGTGCCAGCAGCCCCCCGGAGGTACTTAGGTACGAGCAGTACTTC.

This clone was observed a handful of times. V gene TRBV5-1 combines with J gene TRBJ1-3, with D unresolved. The CDR3 totals 15 residues. The germline V gene has CDR1 SGHRS and CDR2 YFSETQ. V was trimmed by 0 bases and J by 2 bases, leaving 9 bases between them. The CDR3 protein is CASSLDSGTGNTIYF. CDR3 nucleotides: TGCGCCAGCAGCTTGGACAGTGGAACTGGAAACACCATATATTTT.

The rearrangement joins TRBV11-2 to TRBJ2-7; perhaps TRBD2 as D (6 bases). The germline CDR1 and CDR2 sequences are SGHAT and FQNNGV. The V gene lost 4 bases and the J gene lost 9 bases, with 16 bases spanning the gap. The CDR3 has 13 residues. The CDR3 protein is CASSSPAGRRQYF. CDR3 nucleotides: TGTGCCAGCAGCTCCCCAGCAGGGAGGCGGCAGTACTTC.

V gene TRBV7-2 combines with J gene TRBJ1-2, with 9 bases fitting TRBD1. There are 14 residues in the CDR3. Losses at the gene ends were 5 bases for V and 8 bases for J; bases not matched to a gene: 9. The germline V gene has CDR1 SGHTA and CDR2 FQGNSA. CDR3 protein: CASSRTGDPRGYTF. The CDR3 DNA reads as TGTGCCAGCAGCCGGACAGGGGACCCTCGAGGCTACACCTTC.

The V gene is TRBV18, the J gene TRBJ1-2; 10 bases match TRBD1. The CDR3 extends over 14 amino acids. Germline V lookup: CDR1 KGHSH, CDR2 LQKENI. J gave up 7 bases and V 8 bases, and 10 bases lay outside the gene matches. CDR3 loop: CASRAPGTGAGYTF. The DNA for the CDR3 is TGTGCCAGCCGCGCCCCGGGGACAGGGGCTGGCTACACCTTC.

On this clone: Other DNA sequences of this sample code for an identical CDR3. The chain couples TRBV5-1 to TRBJ2-7; 10 bases are a match to TRBD1. The CDR3 is 14 amino acids. With V trimmed by 4 bases and J by 2 bases, 3 bases remained unmatched. Germline CDR1 SGHRS, CDR2 YFSETQ. CDR3 protein: CASSPGQGAYEQYF. The CDR3 DNA follows: TGCGCCAGCAGCCCCGGACAGGGGGCCTACGAGCAGTACTTC.

V gene TRBV27 combines with J gene TRBJ2-5; D is unclear. Trimming stripped 2 bases from V and 3 bases from J, with 7 bases between. The CDR3 covers 13 residues. Germline V gives CDR1 MNHEY, CDR2 SMNVEV (reference sequence). CDR3 in DNA: TGTGCCAGCAGTTTAAGACGGGAAGAGACCCAGTACTTC. Its protein product is CASSLRREETQYF.

The rearrangement uses TRBV30 and TRBJ2-5; maybe TRBD1 (5 bases). Germline CDR1 reads GTSNPN; CDR2 reads SVGIG (reference sequence). CDR3 size: 10 residues. V lost 5 bases and J lost 4, with 5 bases in between. CDR3 bases: TGTGCCTGGGGGGCAGAGACCCAGTACTTC. This gives the protein CAWGAETQYF.

This clone was seen more than once but under ten times. The chain uses TRBV5-8 and TRBJ1-2, with 8 nucleotides matching TRBD1. J was trimmed by 6 bases and V by 1 base; bases with no gene match: 14. Germline V gene sequence: CDR1 SGHTS, CDR2 YDEGEE. This CDR3 spans 17 amino acids. CDR3 coding DNA: TGTGCCAGCAGCTTGTCTTTTTGGTTGACAGGGGAGCATGGCTACACCTTC. Its protein is CASSLSFWLTGEHGYTF.

This rearrangement joins TRBV6-5 to TRBJ1-2, with D tentatively TRBD1 (5 bases). Trimming shortened V by 6 bases and J by 7 bases, and 21 bases separated the two germline ends. Germline values: CDR1 MNHEY, CDR2 SVGAGI. This CDR3 is built from 15 residues. The CDR3 DNA reads as TGTGCCAGCAGCTATGTGGGAAGGGGCGCGACTGGCTACACCTTC. It translates to CASSYVGRGATGYTF.

The J gene is TRBJ2-7, the V gene TRBV6-4, with D perhaps matching TRBD2 (6 bases). This CDR3 comprises 15 residues. V gave up 4 bases and J gave up 0 bases, with 13 bases separating them. Germline-derived CDR1 and CDR2 are MRHNA and SNTAGT. CDR3 protein: CASSAMAGPSYEQYF. CDR3 nucleotides: TGTGCCAGCAGTGCCATGGCGGGACCCTCCTACGAGCAGTACTTC.

This CDR3 reads CASSSLLAGELEQYF. In DNA, the CDR3 is TGTGCCAGCAGTTCTCTACTAGCGGGAGAGCTCGAGCAGTACTTC. The chain recombines TRBV27 with TRBJ2-7, with 11 nucleotides matching TRBD2. The length of the CDR3 is 15 residues. V shed 4 bases, J shed 6 bases, and the junction held 8 bases outside the gene matches. Germline values: CDR1 MNHEY, CDR2 SMNVEV (reference sequence).

The rearrangement joins TRBV7-9 to TRBJ2-1; 9 bases fit TRBD1. CDR1 is SEHNR and CDR2 is FQNEAQ in the germline V gene (reference sequence). The V gene end was trimmed by 4 bases and the J gene end by 6 bases; junction bases not matched to a gene: 7. This CDR3 has 15 residues. CDR3 DNA: TGTGCCAGCAGCTCCCCGGACAGGGGCGTCAATGAGCAGTTCTTC. Encoded protein: CASSSPDRGVNEQFF.

This clone was seen a handful of times. The V and J genes are TRBV6-2 or TRBV6-3 and TRBJ1-2, with 8 bases aligning to TRBD1. Germline V gene lookup returns CDR1 MNHEY and CDR2 SVGEGT. V shed 4 bases, J shed 2 bases, and the junction held 3 bases outside the gene matches. The CDR3 contains 14 residues. CDR3 sequence (DNA): TGTGCCAGCAGTTTCGGGACAGGCAACTATGGCTACACCTTC. As protein: CASSFGTGNYGYTF.

The chain links TRBV9 to TRBJ2-2; TRBD1 might be the D (6 bases). The germline gives CDR1 SGDLS, CDR2 YYNGEE. This CDR3 spans 15 amino acids. With 0 bases removed from V and 3 bases from J, the gap between germline ends came to 9 bases. In DNA, the CDR3 is TGTGCCAGCAGCGTAGGCAGGGGAGACACCGGGGAGCTGTTTTTT. This sequence encodes CASSVGRGDTGELFF. The full variable domain, in which reference TRBV9 and TRBJ2-2 provide the parts outside the CDR3, is DSGVTQTPKHLITATGQRVTLRCSPRSGDLSVYWYQQSLDQGLQFLIQYYNGEERAKGNILERFSAQQFPDLHSELNLSSLELGDSALYFCASSVGRGDTGELFFGEGSRLTVL.